The present entry profiles one T cell receptor beta chain with its context. Its specificity is unknown. Clones were sequenced by immunoSEQ multiplex PCR, and TCRdb holds only the in-frame ones, with some missing. The repertoire holds hundreds of thousands of clones, with about 90% as singletons. The sample originates from a study of Ad26.COV2.S vaccination and SARS-CoV-2 variants. Regarding the study as a whole: After vaccination, substantial breadth of spike-specific CD8+ and CD4+ responses was reported. Vaccinees and placebo recipients showed similar non-spike TCR breadth. Quantification of TCR breadth and depth may have yielded underestimates of total T cell responses. Participants in the vaccine arm had higher spike-specific TCR breadth; placebo recipients had lower.

From germline, CDR1 is SGHAT and CDR2 FQDESV (reference sequence). The CDR3 has 14 amino acids. Trimming took 3 bases from V and 5 from J, leaving 10 bases between them. This TCR was recovered from a human donor who had recovered from COVID-19. Sequenced material: peripheral blood, taken after recovery from COVID-19. This chain links TRBV11-1 with TRBJ1-4; the D is unclear. CDR3: CASSFVEGNEKLFF. The CDR3 bases are TGTGCCAGCAGCTTCGTAGAAGGAAATGAAAAACTGTTTTTT.